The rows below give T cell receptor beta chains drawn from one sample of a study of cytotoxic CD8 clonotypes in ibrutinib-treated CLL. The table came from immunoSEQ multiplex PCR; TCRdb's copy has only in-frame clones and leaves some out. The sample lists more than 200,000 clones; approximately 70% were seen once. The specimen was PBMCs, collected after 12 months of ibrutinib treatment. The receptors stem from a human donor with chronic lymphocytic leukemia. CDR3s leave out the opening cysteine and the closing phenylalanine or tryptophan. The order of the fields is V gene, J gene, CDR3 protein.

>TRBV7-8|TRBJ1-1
ASSLNRASTEAF
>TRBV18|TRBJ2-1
ASSPLSTDAGYNEQF
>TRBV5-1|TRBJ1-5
ASSFKGGEQPQH
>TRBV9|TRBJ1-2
ASSPRTVGNYGYT
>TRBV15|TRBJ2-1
ATSRGGTPLHEQF
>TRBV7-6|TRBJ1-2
ASSRGHGYGYT
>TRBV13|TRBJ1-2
ASSLSALQMA
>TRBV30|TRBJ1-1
ASRLGAEAF
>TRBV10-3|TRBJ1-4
AISGRENEKLF
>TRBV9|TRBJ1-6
ASSEGRGPNSPLH
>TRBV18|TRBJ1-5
ASSRGEGQPQH
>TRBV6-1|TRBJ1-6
ASSDVPNSPLH
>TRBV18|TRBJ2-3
ASSPDWGDTQY
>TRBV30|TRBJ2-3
AWSKARLFTDTQY
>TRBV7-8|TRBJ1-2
ASSPRAGDRNYGYT
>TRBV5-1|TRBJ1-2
ASSLSTGDYGYT
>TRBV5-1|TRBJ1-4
ASSRKFPATNEKLF
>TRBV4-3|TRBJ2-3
ASSQERPWPQY
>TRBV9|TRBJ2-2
ASSATSGTLTGELF
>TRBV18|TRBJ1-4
ASSGTTNEKLF
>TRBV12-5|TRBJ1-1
ASGLTAEAF
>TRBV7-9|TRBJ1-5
ASSPRESGGNQPQH
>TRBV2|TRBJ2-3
ASSDGTAASTDTQY
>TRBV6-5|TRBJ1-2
ASRFNPRYGYT
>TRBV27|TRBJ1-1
ASSHFSPGQGGLEAF
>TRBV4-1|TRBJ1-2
ASSHATGHEYGYT
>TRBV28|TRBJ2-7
ASSFATSYEQY
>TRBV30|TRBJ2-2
AWSTRLARNTGELF
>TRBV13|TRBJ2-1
ASSTLPGGAKYNEQF
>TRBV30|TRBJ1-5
AWSGGGYQPQH
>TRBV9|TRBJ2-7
ASSAGTSSYEQY
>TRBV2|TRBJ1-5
ASRGLLLGNQPQH
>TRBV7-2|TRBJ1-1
ASSFIRNTEAF
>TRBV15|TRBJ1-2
ATSRVRTDNYGYT
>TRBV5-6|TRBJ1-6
ASSSIQVPNSPLH
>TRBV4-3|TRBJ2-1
ASSQDGRENNEQF
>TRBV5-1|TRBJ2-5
ASSQTGETQY